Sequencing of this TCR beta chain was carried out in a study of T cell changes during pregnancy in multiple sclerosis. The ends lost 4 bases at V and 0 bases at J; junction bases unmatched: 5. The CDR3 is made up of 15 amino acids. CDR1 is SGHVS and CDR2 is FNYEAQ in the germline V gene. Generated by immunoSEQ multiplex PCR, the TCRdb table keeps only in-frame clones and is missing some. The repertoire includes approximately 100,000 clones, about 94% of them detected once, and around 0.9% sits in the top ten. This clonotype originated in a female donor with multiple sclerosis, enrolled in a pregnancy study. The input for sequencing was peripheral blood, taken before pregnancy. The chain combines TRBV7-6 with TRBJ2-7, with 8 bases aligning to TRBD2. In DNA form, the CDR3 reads TGTGCCAGCAGCTCACTAGCGGCCCCCTCCTACGAGCAGTACTTC. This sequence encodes CASSSLAAPSYEQYF.